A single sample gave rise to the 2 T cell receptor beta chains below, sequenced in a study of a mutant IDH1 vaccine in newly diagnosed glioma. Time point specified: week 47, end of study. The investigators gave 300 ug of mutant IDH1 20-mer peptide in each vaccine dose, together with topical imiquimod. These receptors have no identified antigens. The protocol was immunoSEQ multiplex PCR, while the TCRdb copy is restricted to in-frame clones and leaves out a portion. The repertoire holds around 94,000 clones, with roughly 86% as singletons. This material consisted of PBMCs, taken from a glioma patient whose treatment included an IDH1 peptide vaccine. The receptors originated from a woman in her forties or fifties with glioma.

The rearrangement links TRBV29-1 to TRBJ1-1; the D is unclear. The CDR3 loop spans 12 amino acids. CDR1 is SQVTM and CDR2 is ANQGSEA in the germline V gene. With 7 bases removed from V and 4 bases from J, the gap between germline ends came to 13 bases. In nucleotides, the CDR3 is TGCAGCGGGGCAGAGGTGGGCACTGAAGCTTTCTTT. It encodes CSGAEVGTEAFF.

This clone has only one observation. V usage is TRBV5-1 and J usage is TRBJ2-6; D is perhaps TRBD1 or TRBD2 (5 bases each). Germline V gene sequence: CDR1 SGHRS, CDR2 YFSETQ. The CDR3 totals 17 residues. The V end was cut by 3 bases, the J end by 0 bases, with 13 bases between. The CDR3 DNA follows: TGCGCCAGCAGCTGGGACGGCGCTACCTCTGGGGCCAACGTCCTGACTTTC. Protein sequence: CASSWDGATSGANVLTF.